The 21 T cell receptor beta chains below come from one sample, sequenced in a study of T cell repertoires in cytomegalovirus infection (dated by TCRdb to the late 2010s). Sequencing took place on an Illumina HiSeq 1500. The raw public reads went through TCRdb reprocessing: fastp at Q25, MiXCR clone calling, in-frame beta chains kept. For every CDR3 protein sequence, its rows merge into one entry that carries the most common genes and DNA. The sample records tens of thousands of distinct CDR3 sequences, 3% to 4.5% of which are singletons. Under 5.5% of the sample goes to the ten largest clones. The sequencing input was PBMCs. All receptors come from a human donor in good health (CMV status not recorded). Some clones in this sample may be carry-over from other donors' samples.

About this clonotype itself: This could be a read error, since a much larger clone is one nucleotide away. The chain is built from TRBV7-2 and TRBJ2-7; D possibly corresponds to TRBD1 (5 bases). The V end lost 5 bases, the J end lost 6 bases, and 20 bases lay between the germline ends. This CDR3 has 15 residues. CDR1 SGHTA and CDR2 FQGNSA come from the germline V gene. The CDR3 nucleotides are TGTGCCAGCAGCGAAACAGGTCCCGTACTCGGCGAGCAGTACTTC. The encoded protein is CASSETGPVLGEQYF.

This clonotype was found many times. The chain combines TRBV11-2 with TRBJ2-3; 9 nucleotides line up with TRBD1. The CDR3 sequence is 16 residues long. Unmatched junction bases numbered 1, after V lost 0 bases and J lost 0 bases. Germline V gene lookup returns CDR1 SGHAT and CDR2 FQNNGV. The CDR3 DNA reads TGTGCCAGCAGCTTAGAAGGGACAGGGAGCACAGATACGCAGTATTTT. Translating it yields CASSLEGTGSTDTQYF. Variable domain in full (rest from reference TRBV11-2 and TRBJ2-3): EAGVAQSPRYKIIEKRQSVAFWCNPISGHATLYWYQQILGQGPKLLIQFQNNGVVDDSQLPKDRFSAERLKGVDSTLKIQPAKLEDSAVYLCASSLEGTGSTDTQYFGPGTRLTVL.

This clonotype has a count of ten or more. The rearrangement joins TRBV6-2 or TRBV6-3 to TRBJ1-1; the match to TRBD1 covers 7 bases. With 2 bases clipped from V and 9 bases from J, the junction kept 6 bases outside the gene matches. Per the germline V gene, CDR1 is MNHEY and CDR2 is SVGEGT. This CDR3 contains 13 residues. CDR3 DNA: TGTGCCAGCAGTTACGATGACAGGGTCAAAGCTTTCTTT. Amino acids: CASSYDDRVKAFF.

The sample holds many counts of this clonotype. This sequence joins TRBV6-2 or TRBV6-3 and TRBJ2-7, with a tentative D call TRBD2 (6 bases). With 6 bases removed from V and 4 bases from J, the gap between germline ends came to 13 bases. This CDR3 region has 13 residues. Germline lookup yields CDR1 MNHEY and CDR2 SVGEGT. CDR3 coding DNA: TGTGCCAGCAGCTCGTTGACTAGATACGAGCAGTACTTC. It yields the protein CASSSLTRYEQYF.

This clonotype was seen ten or more times. The rearrangement uses TRBV27 and TRBJ1-1; a possible D gene is TRBD1 (5 bases). Per the germline V gene, CDR1 is MNHEY and CDR2 is SMNVEV (reference sequence). Trimming removed 7 bases from V and 4 bases from J, with 13 bases in between. The CDR3 has 13 residues. CDR3 sequence (DNA): TGTGCCAGCAAACGGGGCCCAAGCACTGAAGCTTTCTTT. As protein: CASKRGPSTEAFF.

This clonotype was counted ten times or more. This chain's CDR3 is CASSLFYNRDRENGYTF. The CDR3 bases are TGTGCCAGCAGCTTATTTTATAACCGGGACAGGGAGAATGGCTACACCTTC. This rearrangement joins TRBV7-6 to TRBJ1-2; 9 nucleotides line up with TRBD1. CDR3 length: 17 residues. Germline values: CDR1 SGHVS, CDR2 FNYEAQ. Trimming cost V 2 bases and J 6 bases; bases outside gene matches: 13.

This clonotype was seen at least ten times. This rearrangement joins TRBV7-9 to TRBJ1-2, with D unresolved. The CDR3 is made up of 16 amino acids. V dropped 4 bases and J dropped 1 base, with 16 bases sitting between them. Germline assignment: CDR1 SEHNR and CDR2 FQNEAQ (reference sequence). CDR3: CASSSPRIPFNYGYTF. The DNA of the CDR3 is TGTGCCAGCAGCTCGCCCCGGATCCCTTTTAACTATGGCTACACCTTC.

This clonotype was detected many times. The chain is built from TRBV4-2 and TRBJ2-3; 10 bases are a match to TRBD2. The trim removed 0 bases at V and 0 bases at J, leaving 9 bases unmatched. The CDR3 length is 19 residues. Germline CDR1 is LGHNA and CDR2 is YNFKEQ. CDR3 sequence reads: CASSQERASGGPSTDTQYF. In nucleotides, the CDR3 is TGTGCCAGCAGCCAAGAAAGGGCTAGCGGGGGCCCGAGCACAGATACGCAGTATTTT.

This clonotype was seen repeatedly, ten times or more. The chain combines TRBV7-2 with TRBJ1-5, with D hard to call. CDR3 size: 12 residues. CDR1 and CDR2 from the germline V gene are SGHTA and FQGNSA. V was clipped by 4 bases and J by 8 bases, with 9 bases between them. The CDR3 DNA is TGTGCCAGCAGCTCCAACTTGGAGCCCCAGCATTTT. This sequence encodes CASSSNLEPQHF.

The sample holds many counts of this clonotype. Written as DNA, the CDR3 is TGTGCCAGCAGTTATTCAGACACGAACGTACGGGCTTTCTTT. Translated: CASSYSDTNVRAFF. This chain joins TRBV6-5 and TRBJ1-1; D gene ambiguous. The CDR3 runs 14 residues. Per germline, CDR1 MNHEY and CDR2 SVGAGI. V was pared by 3 bases and J by 11 bases, with 19 bases between.

As for this clonotype: The conserved final phenylalanine or tryptophan is absent from the CDR3, which likely points to a read error. The chain employs TRBV28 and TRBJ1-5; 7 bases are a match to TRBD1. CDR3 length: 21 amino acids. Germline CDR1 reads MDHEN; CDR2 reads SYDVKM. DNA for the CDR3: TGTGCCAGCAGTAGCCTACGCCTCCCTGAGACAGGGAAGTATAGCAATCCGCCCCAGCATTTG. Amino acid sequence: CASSSLRLPETGKYSNPPQHL.

In this sample, this clonotype turned up a few times. This sequence joins TRBV4-1 and TRBJ1-2; the D gene is possibly TRBD1 (5 bases). The ends were cut back, 3 bases at V and 0 bases at J, with 11 bases in the middle. CDR1 and CDR2 from the germline V gene are MGHRA and YSYEKL. This CDR3 spans 15 amino acids. CDR3 sequence reads: CASSHGGTSNYGYTF. CDR3 coding DNA: TGCGCCAGCAGCCATGGAGGGACGTCTAACTATGGCTACACCTTC.

This clonotype was counted at least ten times. The rearrangement uses TRBV7-9 and TRBJ1-1, with a possible D match to TRBD1 (6 bases). This CDR3 has 12 amino acids. V was shortened by 5 bases and J by 4 bases, with 8 bases between the two germline ends. Germline-derived CDR1 and CDR2 are SEHNR and FQNEAQ (reference sequence). The CDR3 loop is CASSRQVTEAFF. The DNA for the CDR3 is TGTGCCAGCAGCCGACAGGTCACTGAAGCTTTCTTT.

This clonotype has ten or more counts. The genes are TRBV7-2 and TRBJ2-3, with TRBD2 identical over 8 bases. After removal of 4 bases from V and 9 bases from J, the junction contained 15 bases not matched to a gene. CDR1 and CDR2 from the germline V gene are SGHTA and FQGNSA. CDR3 length: 16 residues. The CDR3 coding sequence is TGTGCCAGCAGCTCCCCGACGGGACTAGGTGTTCGAACGCAGTATTTT. Translating gives CASSSPTGLGVRTQYF.

This clonotype was detected ten times or more. The chain links TRBV6-2 or TRBV6-3 to TRBJ2-2, with D perhaps being TRBD1 or TRBD2 (6 bases each). Trimming cost V 2 bases and J 3 bases, with 16 bases left between them. Germline CDR1 MNHEY, CDR2 SVGEGT. This CDR3 contains 17 residues. CDR3 DNA: TGTGCCAGCAGTTACGTCGGGGGCTCCCTACACACCGGGGAGCTGTTTTTT. It specifies CASSYVGGSLHTGELFF.

The sample holds many counts of this clonotype. The CDR3 bases are TGTGCCAGCAGTCCGAACATAGGGGGCGCGGACGAGCAGTACTTC. It specifies CASSPNIGGADEQYF. V gene TRBV28 combines with J gene TRBJ2-7; 7 nucleotides agree with TRBD1. Germline CDR1 MDHEN, CDR2 SYDVKM. Trimming cost V 5 bases and J 5 bases; bases outside gene matches: 12. This CDR3 is built from 15 residues.

This clonotype was counted many times. The rearrangement links TRBV6-1 to TRBJ1-5; no definite D call. Trimming took 4 bases from V and 0 from J, leaving 10 bases between them. The CDR3 is 15 amino acids. Germline V gene sequence: CDR1 MNHNS, CDR2 SASEGT. Here the CDR3 reads CASSGTAYSNQPQHF. As DNA, the CDR3 is TGTGCCAGCAGTGGCACGGCATATAGCAATCAGCCCCAGCATTTT.

This clonotype was recorded many times. This rearrangement joins TRBV11-1 to TRBJ2-3; D is unclear. In germline, CDR1 is SGHAT, CDR2 FQDESV (reference sequence). V gave up 0 bases and J gave up 5 bases, with 3 bases separating them. CDR3 length equals 12 residues. The CDR3 region has the DNA TGTGCCAGCAGCTTAGCCATAGATACGCAGTATTTT. Its protein product is CASSLAIDTQYF.

This clonotype was counted at least ten times. The rearrangement uses TRBV7-3 and TRBJ1-1; 10 positions match TRBD1. Unmatched junction bases numbered 8, after V lost 5 bases and J lost 11 bases. This CDR3 region has 13 residues. CDR1 and CDR2 (germline): SGHTA, FQGTGA. DNA for the CDR3: TGTGCCAGCAGCCCCGGGACAGGGGTTGGGGCTTTCTTT. It yields the protein CASSPGTGVGAFF.

This clonotype was seen repeatedly, ten times or more. The genes are TRBV28 and TRBJ2-2; D unclear. With 6 bases removed from V and 1 base from J, the gap between germline ends came to 12 bases. Germline V gene data show CDR1 as MDHEN and CDR2 as SYDVKM. The CDR3 spans 15 residues. The CDR3 DNA follows: TGTGCCAGCAGCCCCGATTGGGGGAACACCGGGGAGCTGTTTTTT. It is translated as CASSPDWGNTGELFF.

This clonotype was recorded many times. The chain couples TRBV15 to TRBJ2-1; D possibly corresponds to TRBD2 (5 bases). Trimming left V 0 bases short and J 10 bases short, with 10 bases between. The CDR3 consists of 13 residues. The V gene's germline CDR1 is LNHNV and CDR2 YYDKDF (reference sequence). CDR3 region: CATSRDMGGEQFF. Written as DNA, the CDR3 is TGTGCCACCAGCAGAGATATGGGCGGGGAGCAGTTCTTC.